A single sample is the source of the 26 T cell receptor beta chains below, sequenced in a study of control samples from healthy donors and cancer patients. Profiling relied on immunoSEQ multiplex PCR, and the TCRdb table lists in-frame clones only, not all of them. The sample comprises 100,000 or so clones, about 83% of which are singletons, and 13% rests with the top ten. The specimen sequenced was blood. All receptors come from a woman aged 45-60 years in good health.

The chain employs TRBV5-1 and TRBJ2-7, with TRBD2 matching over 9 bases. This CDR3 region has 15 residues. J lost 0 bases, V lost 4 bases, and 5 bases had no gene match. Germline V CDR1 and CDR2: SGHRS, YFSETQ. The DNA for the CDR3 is TGCGCCAGCAGCGAAGCGGGAGGCCTCTCCTACGAGCAGTACTTC. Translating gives CASSEAGGLSYEQYF.

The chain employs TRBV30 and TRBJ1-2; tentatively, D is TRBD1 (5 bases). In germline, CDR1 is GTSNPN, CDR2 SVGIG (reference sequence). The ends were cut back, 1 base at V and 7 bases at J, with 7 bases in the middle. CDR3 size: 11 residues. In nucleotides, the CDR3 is TGTGCCTGGAGTGAGGGGAGTGGCTACACCTTC. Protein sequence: CAWSEGSGYTF. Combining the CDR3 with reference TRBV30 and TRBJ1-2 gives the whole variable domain SQTIHQWPATLVQPVGSPLSLECTVEGTSNPNLYWYRQAAGRGLQLLFYSVGIGQISSEVPQNLSASRPQDRQFILSSKKLLLSDSGFYLCAWSEGSGYTFGSGTRLTVV.

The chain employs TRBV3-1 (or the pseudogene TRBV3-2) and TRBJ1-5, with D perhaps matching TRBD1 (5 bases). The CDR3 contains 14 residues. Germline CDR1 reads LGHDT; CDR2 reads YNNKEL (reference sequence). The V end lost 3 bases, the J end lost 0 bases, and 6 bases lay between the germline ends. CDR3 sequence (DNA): TGTGCCAGCAGCCAGGACAATAGCAATCAGCCCCAGCATTTT. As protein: CASSQDNSNQPQHF.

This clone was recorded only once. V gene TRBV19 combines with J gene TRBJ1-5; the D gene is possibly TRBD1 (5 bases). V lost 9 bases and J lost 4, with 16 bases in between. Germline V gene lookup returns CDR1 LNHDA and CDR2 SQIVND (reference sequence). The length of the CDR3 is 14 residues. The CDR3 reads CASKPKPGNQPQHF. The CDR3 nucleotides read TGTGCCAGCAAACCTAAGCCAGGGAATCAGCCCCAGCATTTT. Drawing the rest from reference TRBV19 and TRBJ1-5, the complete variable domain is DGGITQSPKYLFRKEGQNVTLSCEQNLNHDAMYWYRQDPGQGLRLIYYSQIVNDFQKGDIAEGYSVSREKKESFPLTVTSAQKNPTAFYLCASKPKPGNQPQHFGDGTRLSIL.

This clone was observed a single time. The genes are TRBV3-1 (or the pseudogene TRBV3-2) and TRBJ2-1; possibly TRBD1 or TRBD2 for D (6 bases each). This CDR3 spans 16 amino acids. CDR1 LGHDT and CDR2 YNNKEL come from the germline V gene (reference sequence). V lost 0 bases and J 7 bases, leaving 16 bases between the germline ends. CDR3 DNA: TGTGCCAGCAGCCAAGAGATTCCGGGGGCCCTGAATGAGCAGTTCTTC. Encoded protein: CASSQEIPGALNEQFF.

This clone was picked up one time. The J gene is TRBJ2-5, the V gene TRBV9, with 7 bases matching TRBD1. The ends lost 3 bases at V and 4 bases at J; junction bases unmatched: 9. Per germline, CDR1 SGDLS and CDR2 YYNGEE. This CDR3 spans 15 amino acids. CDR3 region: CASSATDRARETQYF. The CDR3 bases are TGTGCCAGCAGCGCAACAGACAGGGCCCGAGAGACCCAGTACTTC.

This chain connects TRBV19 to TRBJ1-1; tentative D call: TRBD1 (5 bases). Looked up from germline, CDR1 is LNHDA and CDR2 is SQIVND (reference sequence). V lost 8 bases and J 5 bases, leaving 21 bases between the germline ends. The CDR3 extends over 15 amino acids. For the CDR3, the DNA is TGTGCCAGTGTTCAAACAGGAATCGGGATGACTGAAGCTTTCTTT. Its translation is CASVQTGIGMTEAFF.

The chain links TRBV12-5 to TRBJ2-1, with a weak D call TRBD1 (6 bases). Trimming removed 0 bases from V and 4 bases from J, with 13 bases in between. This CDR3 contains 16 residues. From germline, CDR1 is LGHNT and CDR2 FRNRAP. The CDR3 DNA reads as TGTGCTAGTGGTTTGGTACGGACAGCGACTTACAATGAGCAGTTCTTC. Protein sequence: CASGLVRTATYNEQFF. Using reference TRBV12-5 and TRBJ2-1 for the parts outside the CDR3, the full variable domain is DARVTQTPRHKVTEMGQEVTMRCQPILGHNTVFWYRQTMMQGLELLAYFRNRAPLDDSGMPKDRFSAEMPDATLATLKIQPSEPRDSAVYFCASGLVRTATYNEQFFGPGTRLTVL.

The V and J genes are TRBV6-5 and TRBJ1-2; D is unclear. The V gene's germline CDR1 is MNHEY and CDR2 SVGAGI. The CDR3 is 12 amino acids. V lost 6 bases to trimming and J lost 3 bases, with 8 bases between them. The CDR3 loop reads CASRGFHYGYTF. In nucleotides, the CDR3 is TGTGCCAGCAGGGGTTTTCACTATGGCTACACCTTC.

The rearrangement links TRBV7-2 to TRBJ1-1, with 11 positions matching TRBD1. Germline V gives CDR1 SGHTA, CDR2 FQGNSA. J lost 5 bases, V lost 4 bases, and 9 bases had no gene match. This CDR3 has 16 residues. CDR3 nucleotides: TGTGCCAGCAGCTCTGGGGACAGGGGGTTTCAGACTGAAGCTTTCTTT. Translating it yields CASSSGDRGFQTEAFF.

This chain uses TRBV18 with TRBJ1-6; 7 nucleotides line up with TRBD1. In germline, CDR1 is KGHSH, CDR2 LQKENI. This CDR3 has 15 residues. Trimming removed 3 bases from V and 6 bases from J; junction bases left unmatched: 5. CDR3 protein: CASSPQAGGNSPLHF. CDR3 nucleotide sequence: TGTGCCAGCTCACCTCAAGCAGGGGGTAATTCACCCCTCCACTTT.

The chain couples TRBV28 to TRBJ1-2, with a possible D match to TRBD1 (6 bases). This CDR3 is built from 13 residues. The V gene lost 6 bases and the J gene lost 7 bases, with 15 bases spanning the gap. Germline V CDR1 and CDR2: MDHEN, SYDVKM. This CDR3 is CASSPGGAGGYTF. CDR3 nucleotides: TGTGCCAGCAGCCCTGGGGGGGCGGGTGGCTACACCTTC.

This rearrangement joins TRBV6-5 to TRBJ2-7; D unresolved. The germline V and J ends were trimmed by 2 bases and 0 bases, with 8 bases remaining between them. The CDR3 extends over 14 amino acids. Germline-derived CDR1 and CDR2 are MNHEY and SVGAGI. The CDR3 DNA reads TGTGCCAGCAGTTACGGGCAGCTCTCCTACGAGCAGTACTTC. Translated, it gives CASSYGQLSYEQYF.

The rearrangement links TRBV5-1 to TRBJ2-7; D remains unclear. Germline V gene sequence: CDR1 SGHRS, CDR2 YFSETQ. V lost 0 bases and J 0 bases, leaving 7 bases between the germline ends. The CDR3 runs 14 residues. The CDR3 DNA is TGCGCCAGCAGCTTGGACCCCTTCTCCTACGAGCAGTACTTC. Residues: CASSLDPFSYEQYF.

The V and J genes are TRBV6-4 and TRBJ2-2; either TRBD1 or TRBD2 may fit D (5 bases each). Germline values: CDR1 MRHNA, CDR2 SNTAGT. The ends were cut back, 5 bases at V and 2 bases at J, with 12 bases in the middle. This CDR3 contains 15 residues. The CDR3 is CASSKGRSNTGELFF. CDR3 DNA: TGTGCCAGCAGTAAGGGACGGAGTAACACCGGGGAGCTGTTTTTT.

CDR3 sequence (DNA): TGCGCCAGCAGCCCAACTAGCGGATCCTACAATGAGCAGTTCTTC. This codes for CASSPTSGSYNEQFF. The chain employs TRBV5-1 and TRBJ2-1; 8 positions agree with TRBD2. V was pared by 4 bases and J by 1 base, with 4 bases of the junction left unmatched. The CDR3 is 15 residues long. Germline lookup yields CDR1 SGHRS and CDR2 YFSETQ.

This chain's CDR3 is CARSLTGRAKYRTDTQYF. The CDR3 nucleotides read TGTGCCAGAAGCTTGACGGGGAGGGCCAAGTATAGAACAGATACGCAGTATTTT. The chain couples TRBV5-3 to TRBJ2-3, with 7 bases aligning to TRBD2. TRBV5-3 is an ORF, and what it does is uncertain. The CDR3 loop spans 18 amino acids. V lost 1 base and J lost 3; bases outside the gene matches: 14.

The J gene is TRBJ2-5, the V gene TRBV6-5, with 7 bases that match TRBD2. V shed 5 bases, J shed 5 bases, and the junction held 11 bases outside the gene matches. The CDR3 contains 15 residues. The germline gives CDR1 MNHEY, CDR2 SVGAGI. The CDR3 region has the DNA TGTGCCAGCAGTATTTGGGGGGGGGTCCGGGAGACCCAGTACTTC. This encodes CASSIWGGVRETQYF.

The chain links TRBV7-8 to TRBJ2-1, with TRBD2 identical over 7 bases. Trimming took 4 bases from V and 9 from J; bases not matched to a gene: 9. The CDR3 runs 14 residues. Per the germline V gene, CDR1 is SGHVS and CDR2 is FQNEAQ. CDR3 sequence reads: CASSSGLTRSEQFF. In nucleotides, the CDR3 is TGTGCCAGCAGCTCGGGACTAACCCGGAGTGAGCAGTTCTTC.

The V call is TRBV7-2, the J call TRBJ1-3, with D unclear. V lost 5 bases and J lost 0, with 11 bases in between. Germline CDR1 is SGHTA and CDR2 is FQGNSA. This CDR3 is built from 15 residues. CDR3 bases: TGTGCCAGCAGCGAACACGCGAACTCTGGAAACACCATATATTTT. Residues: CASSEHANSGNTIYF. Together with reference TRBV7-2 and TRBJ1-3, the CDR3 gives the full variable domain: GAGVSQSPSNKVTEKGKDVELRCDPISGHTALYWYRQSLGQGLEFLIYFQGNSAPDKSGLPSDRFSAERTGGSVSTLTIQRTQQEDSAVYLCASSEHANSGNTIYFGEGSWLTVV.

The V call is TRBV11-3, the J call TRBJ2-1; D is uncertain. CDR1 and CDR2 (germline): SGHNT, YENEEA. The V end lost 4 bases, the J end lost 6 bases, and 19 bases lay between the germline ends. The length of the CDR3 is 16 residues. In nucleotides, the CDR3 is TGTGCCAGCAGCTACTATTTCGCACTCCCGGGCAATGAGCAGTTCTTC. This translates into CASSYYFALPGNEQFF.

CDR3 DNA sequence: TGTGCCAGCAGTTTATCCAGGGGTAGGGAGACCCAGTACTTC. It translates to CASSLSRGRETQYF. The gene calls are TRBV27 and TRBJ2-5; the D gene is possibly TRBD1 (6 bases). CDR1 and CDR2 from the germline V gene are MNHEY and SMNVEV (reference sequence). V lost 0 bases and J 5 bases, leaving 10 bases between the germline ends. CDR3 length equals 14 residues.

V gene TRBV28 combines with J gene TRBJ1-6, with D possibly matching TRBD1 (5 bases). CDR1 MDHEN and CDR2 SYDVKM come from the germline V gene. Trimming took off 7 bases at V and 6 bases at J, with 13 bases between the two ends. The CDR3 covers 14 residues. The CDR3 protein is CASNGGLSNSPLHF. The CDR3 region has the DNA TGTGCCAGCAACGGGGGGTTAAGTAATTCACCCCTCCACTTT.

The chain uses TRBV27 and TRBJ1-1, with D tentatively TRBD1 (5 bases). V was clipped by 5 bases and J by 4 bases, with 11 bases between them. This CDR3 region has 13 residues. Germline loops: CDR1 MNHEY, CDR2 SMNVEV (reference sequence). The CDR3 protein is CASSVGGGTEAFF. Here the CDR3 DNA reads TGTGCCAGCAGTGTCGGTGGGGGCACTGAAGCTTTCTTT.

DNA of the CDR3: TGTGCCAGCAGCTTAAACACAGGGGGCGACGAGACCCAGTACTTC. As protein: CASSLNTGGDETQYF. The chain combines TRBV11-2 with TRBJ2-5; TRBD1 matches 9 bases. The CDR3 spans 15 residues. Germline CDR1 reads SGHAT; CDR2 reads FQNNGV. With 2 bases clipped from V and 5 bases from J, the junction kept 6 bases outside the gene matches.

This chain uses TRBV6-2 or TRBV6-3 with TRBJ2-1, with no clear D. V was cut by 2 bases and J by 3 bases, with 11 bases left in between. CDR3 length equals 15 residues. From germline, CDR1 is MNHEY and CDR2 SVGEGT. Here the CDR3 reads CASSYTPVNYNEQFF. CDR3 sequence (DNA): TGTGCCAGCAGTTACACCCCAGTGAACTACAATGAGCAGTTCTTC.